The rows below give T cell receptor beta chains drawn from one sample of a study of CD8+CD57+ T cells in acquired aplastic anemia. One entry per CDR3 protein, called by TCRdb with MiXCR from the reads. The table has fewer than 200,000 distinct CDR3 sequences, roughly 48% seen once. Specimen: sorted CD4+, CD8+, or CD8+CD57+ T cells (not recorded which) from PBMCs. The receptors derive from a human donor in good health. The conserved cysteine and the conserved F or W are not part of the CDR3 here.

v_call: TRBV12-3/TRBV12-4
cdr3_aa: ASSRTGSPGELF

v_call: TRBV20-1
cdr3_aa: SARDGVPLH

v_call: TRBV3-1
cdr3_aa: ASSQGAGPYGYT

v_call: TRBV24-1
cdr3_aa: ATSGLSSYKEQF

v_call: TRBV10-3
cdr3_aa: AISAVGTGGETQY

v_call: TRBV7-2
cdr3_aa: ASNKAPGQQNTEAF

v_call: TRBV7-9
cdr3_aa: ASSLTQGAREQY

v_call: TRBV20-1
cdr3_aa: SAISSIGTNEKLF

v_call: TRBV15
cdr3_aa: ATSAGSREETQY

v_call: TRBV25-1
cdr3_aa: ASSEFGQNYGYT

v_call: TRBV6-2/TRBV6-3
cdr3_aa: ASADTGELF

v_call: TRBV12-3/TRBV12-4
cdr3_aa: ASRRDNLPPDTQY

v_call: TRBV20-1
cdr3_aa: SARDPPPGRLT

v_call: TRBV7-3
cdr3_aa: ASSLTGEGTDTQY

v_call: TRBV7-6
cdr3_aa: ASGQVGEQY

v_call: TRBV19
cdr3_aa: ASSRLTGEKLF

v_call: TRBV11-2
cdr3_aa: ASSPRGPDGDQPQH

v_call: TRBV10-3
cdr3_aa: AITQKGGNTEAF

v_call: TRBV10-3
cdr3_aa: AISASKGSGEKLF

v_call: TRBV10-3
cdr3_aa: AISEAGSGYT

v_call: TRBV2
cdr3_aa: ACQQGLTDTQY

v_call: TRBV10-3
cdr3_aa: AISDPGFDQPQH

v_call: TRBV12-3/TRBV12-4
cdr3_aa: ASSASGTLGGYT

v_call: TRBV4-2
cdr3_aa: ASSQTGTGVADTQF